This entry describes one T cell receptor beta chain. Its specificity is not known. These data come from a study of CD8 T cells in ankylosing spondylitis. As the method for making TCR beta libraries, quantitative 5'-RACE with molecular barcodes was used. MiXCR, applied by TCRdb to the 5' RACE reads, yields one record per CDR3 protein. This table has approximately 100,000 distinct CDR3 sequences, approximately 25% appearing once. Study-level findings and limits: The study identified a TCR beta motif of several highly homologous variants that appeared characteristic of ankylosing spondylitis blood. Earlier work had already found some motif variants in reactive arthritis synovial fluid and blood. Reportedly, significant enrichment of disease-linked clones occurred in matched ankylosing spondylitis synovial fluid.

After removal of 1 base from V and 4 bases from J, the junction contained 7 bases not matched to a gene. This CDR3 comprises 16 residues. Germline loops: CDR1 SGHVS, CDR2 FQNEAQ. The rearrangement links TRBV7-8 to TRBJ2-3, with TRBD2 matching 8 bases. Sequenced material: synovial fluid, either unsorted or a sorted T cell fraction (not recorded which). This receptor was taken from a male donor with ankylosing spondylitis. CDR3 DNA sequence: TGTGCCAGCAGCTTAGGGTTTAGCGGGATTGCAGATACGCAGTATTTT. This gives the protein CASSLGFSGIADTQYF.